This TCR beta chain comes out of a study of breast tumors, draining lymph nodes, adjacent tissues. Regarding the study as a whole: Findings are consistent with lymph node origin and intratumoral expansion of most tumor T cells. Tumor repertoires ranked between lymph nodes and nontumor tissue in diversity, with V and J gene preferences. Compared with basal-like, luminal-like tumors shared significantly more repertoire with nontumor tissue. That most tumor T cells come from lymph nodes remained unproven.

One entry per CDR3 protein, called by TCRdb with MiXCR from the multiplex PCR reads. The data show some 120,000 distinct CDR3 sequences, around 21% seen once. Axillary draining lymph nodes of breast cancer patients supplied the node samples. Germline loops: CDR1 SGHTA, CDR2 FQGNSA. This CDR3 is 19 amino acids long. Trimming cost V 1 base and J 1 base, with 22 bases left between them. This clonotype was detected only a few times. The antigen is unknown. The sequence was obtained from a female donor with breast cancer. Some clones in this sample may be carry-over from other donors' samples. Sequencing was done on a sample of axillary lymph node tissue. The chain couples TRBV7-2 to TRBJ1-1; D ambiguous. CDR3 residues: CASSLGSGWRPTSNTEAFF. The CDR3 DNA reads TGTGCCAGCAGCTTAGGGTCCGGGTGGCGGCCTACCTCGAACACTGAAGCTTTCTTT. Complete variable domain (other parts from reference TRBV7-2 and TRBJ1-1): GAGVSQSPSNKVTEKGKDVELRCDPISGHTALYWYRQSLGQGLEFLIYFQGNSAPDKSGLPSDRFSAERTGGSVSTLTIQRTQQEDSAVYLCASSLGSGWRPTSNTEAFFGQGTRLTVV.